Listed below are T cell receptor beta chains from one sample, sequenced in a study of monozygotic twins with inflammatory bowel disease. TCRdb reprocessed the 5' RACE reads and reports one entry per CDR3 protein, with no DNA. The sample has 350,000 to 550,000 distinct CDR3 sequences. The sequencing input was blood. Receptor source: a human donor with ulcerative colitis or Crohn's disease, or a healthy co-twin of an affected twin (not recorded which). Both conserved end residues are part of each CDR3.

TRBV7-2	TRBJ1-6	CASSLERPPLHF
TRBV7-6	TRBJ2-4	CASSPVGGGKNIQYF
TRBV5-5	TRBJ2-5	CASSFAAQETQYF
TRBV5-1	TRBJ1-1	CASSLQGGGNTEAFF
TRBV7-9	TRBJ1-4	CASSLGTGGEKLFF
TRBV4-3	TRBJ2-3	CASSSGSGRADTQYF
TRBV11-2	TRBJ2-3	CASSFRAGTQDTQYF
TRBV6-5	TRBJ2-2	CASIGLGELFF
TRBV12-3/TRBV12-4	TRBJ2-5	CASSLAGLQETQYF
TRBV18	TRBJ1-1	CASSHGGTGHGEAFF
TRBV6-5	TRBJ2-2	CASSYRPTVNTGELFF
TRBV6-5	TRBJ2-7	CASKTRDSFYEQYF
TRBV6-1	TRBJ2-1	CASSARGGNNEQFF
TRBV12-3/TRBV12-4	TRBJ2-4	CASSLGTMDIQYF
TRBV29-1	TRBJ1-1	CSVELDISDTEAFF
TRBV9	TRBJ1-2	CASSGDSRPGGYTF
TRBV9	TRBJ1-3	CASSVATGSGNTIYF
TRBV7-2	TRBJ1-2	CASSRRDTTNYGYTF
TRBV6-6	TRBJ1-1	CASTPPYETEAFF
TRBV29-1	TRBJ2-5	CSVAGLAVQTQYF
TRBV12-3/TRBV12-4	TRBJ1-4	CASSLAAGNEKLFF
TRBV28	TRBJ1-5	CASSTGTWGSNQPQHF